Following are 14 T cell receptor beta chains from one sample sequenced in a study of immune evolution from preneoplasia to lung adenocarcinoma. TCRdb's table, derived via immunoSEQ multiplex PCR, lists solely in-frame clones and lacks some. This table holds roughly 13,000 clones, roughly 80% found once. The sequencing input was FFPE minimally invasive lung adenocarcinoma tissue. The receptors originated from a person aged 65 to 85 with lung adenocarcinoma.

In this sample, this clone turned up once. V usage is TRBV14 and J usage is TRBJ1-2, with D possibly TRBD1 on 6 matching bases. Germline V gene data show CDR1 as SGHDN and CDR2 as FVKESK. This CDR3 is 13 amino acids long. Trimming took 1 base from V and 8 from J, leaving 11 bases between them. The DNA for the CDR3 is TGTGCCAGCAGCCAAGTGACAGGAGTGGGCTACACCTTC. This translates into CASSQVTGVGYTF. The variable domain in full, with the rest retrieved from reference TRBV14 and TRBJ1-2, is EAGVTQFPSHSVIEKGQTVTLRCDPISGHDNLYWYRRVMGKEIKFLLHFVKESKQDESGMPNNRFLAERTGGTYSTLKVQPAELEDSGVYFCASSQVTGVGYTFGSGTRLTVV.

This chain connects TRBV7-8 to TRBJ2-1; 8 positions agree with TRBD2. The CDR3 spans 15 residues. Germline V gene lookup returns CDR1 SGHVS and CDR2 FQNEAQ. Germline trimming cut 3 bases from V and 4 bases from J; bases unmatched to any gene: 5. CDR3 protein: CASSFSGGPYNEQFF. The CDR3 nucleotides read TGTGCCAGCAGCTTCTCGGGGGGGCCGTACAATGAGCAGTTCTTC.

The V gene is TRBV30, the J gene TRBJ2-7, with 9 positions matching TRBD2. J gave up 3 bases and V 3 bases, and 9 bases lay outside the gene matches. Germline-derived CDR1 and CDR2 are GTSNPN and SVGIG (reference sequence). The CDR3 extends over 15 amino acids. The CDR3, as DNA: TGTGCCTGGAGGACGCTAGCGGGGCATTACTACGAGCAGTACTTC. This encodes CAWRTLAGHYYEQYF.

This sequence joins TRBV7-3 and TRBJ1-5; no firm D call. The V and J ends lost 5 bases and 9 bases respectively, with 14 bases between them. The CDR3 is 13 residues long. Germline-derived CDR1 and CDR2 are SGHTA and FQGTGA. Here the CDR3 DNA reads TGTGCCAGCAGCAAAATAGGGCCTCTGCCCCAGCATTTT. Its translation is CASSKIGPLPQHF.

In this sample, this clone turned up a few times. The CDR3 DNA reads as TGTGCCACCAGAAGCGGTAGGGGCGATTCCTACGAGCAGTACTTC. Translated, it gives CATRSGRGDSYEQYF. This rearrangement joins TRBV15 to TRBJ2-7; TRBD1 or TRBD2 may be the D gene (5 bases each). The CDR3 spans 15 residues. Trimming removed 6 bases at V and 1 base at J, with 16 bases between. Germline loops: CDR1 LNHNV, CDR2 YYDKDF (reference sequence).

CDR3 DNA sequence: TGTGCCAGCAGGATCACGGCCTCTAGATTCTCTGGGGCCAACGTCCTGACTTTC. Its protein product is CASRITASRFSGANVLTF. The chain uses TRBV27 and TRBJ2-6; D is unclear. CDR1 is MNHEY, CDR2 SMNVEV, per germline (reference sequence). The CDR3 is 18 amino acids. The ends were cut back, 6 bases at V and 0 bases at J, with 18 bases in the middle.

J is TRBJ1-2 and V is TRBV7-8; 9 bases are shared with TRBD1. Unmatched junction bases numbered 2, after V lost 5 bases and J lost 4 bases. The germline gives CDR1 SGHVS, CDR2 FQNEAQ. The CDR3 is made up of 13 amino acids. The CDR3 protein is CASSADRGYGYTF. The CDR3 DNA is TGTGCCAGCAGCGCGGACAGGGGCTATGGCTACACCTTC.

This rearrangement joins TRBV5-1 to TRBJ1-6; a weak D match, TRBD1 (5 bases). Trimming removed 0 bases at V and 9 bases at J, with 13 bases between. Looked up from germline, CDR1 is SGHRS and CDR2 is YFSETQ. The CDR3 contains 15 residues. Written as DNA, the CDR3 is TGCGCCAGCAGCTTGGCCCAGACAGAAGGTTCACCCCTCCACTTT. Residues: CASSLAQTEGSPLHF.

This sequence joins TRBV5-1 and TRBJ2-2; D ambiguous. This CDR3 spans 13 amino acids. CDR1 is SGHRS and CDR2 is YFSETQ in the germline V gene. V was trimmed by 0 bases and J by 5 bases, leaving 5 bases between them. CDR3 loop: CASSLGTTGELFF. As DNA, the CDR3 is TGCGCCAGCAGCTTGGGCACGACCGGGGAGCTGTTTTTT.

The chain carries TRBV13 and TRBJ2-2; D is unclear. Germline loops: CDR1 PRHDT, CDR2 FYEKMQ (reference sequence). The CDR3 contains 12 residues. Deletions cut 1 base from V and 4 bases from J, with 1 base between. DNA of the CDR3: TGTGCCAGCAGCTTAGCCACCGGGGAGCTGTTTTTT. Translated: CASSLATGELFF.

The gene calls are TRBV7-2 and TRBJ1-2, with D unclear. The V end was cut by 1 base, the J end by 0 bases, with 6 bases between. CDR1 and CDR2 from the germline V gene are SGHTA and FQGNSA. The CDR3 consists of 14 residues. The CDR3 reads CASSLVASNYGYTF. The CDR3 nucleotides read TGTGCCAGCAGCTTAGTCGCATCTAACTATGGCTACACCTTC.

In this sample, this clone turned up once. CDR3 in amino acids: CASRPGTANSPLHF. DNA for the CDR3: TGTGCCAGCAGACCCGGGACCGCGAATTCACCCCTCCACTTT. V and J are TRBV4-2 and TRBJ1-6; possibly TRBD1 for D (5 bases). V was trimmed by 6 bases and J by 7 bases, leaving 13 bases between them. Germline CDR1 is LGHNA and CDR2 is YNFKEQ. This CDR3 contains 14 residues.

This clone came up once. The V and J genes are TRBV14 and TRBJ2-7; D is unclear. V shed 1 base and J shed 6 bases, with 4 bases lying between them. The germline gives CDR1 SGHDN, CDR2 FVKESK. The CDR3 contains 11 residues. In DNA form, the CDR3 reads TGTGCCAGCAGCCAAGGCCGCGAGCAGTACTTC. Amino acids: CASSQGREQYF.

This rearrangement joins TRBV6-1 to TRBJ1-5; possible D gene TRBD1, 6 bases. Per germline, CDR1 MNHNS and CDR2 SASEGT. V lost 9 bases to trimming and J lost 7 bases, with 16 bases between them. This CDR3 is built from 13 residues. The CDR3 DNA sequence: TGTGCCAGTTACTACAGGGAAGGGCAGCCCCAGCATTTT. Translation gives CASYYREGQPQHF.